The rows below give T cell receptor beta chains drawn from one sample of a study of early T cells in non-severe SARS-CoV-2 infection. TCRdb re-called the 5' RACE reads with MiXCR, one entry per CDR3 protein. This sample has roughly 80,000 distinct CDR3 sequences, with about a sixth found just once. Sequenced material: whole blood. These receptors were taken from an adult who was a healthcare worker with PCR-confirmed SARS-CoV-2 infection or an uninfected control (not recorded which). CDR3s include the opening cysteine and the closing phenylalanine or tryptophan. A D gene is named only where the DNA matches it firmly. Clone size is not always given. Where it is, it says once, few, many or a class for expanded clones.

d_gene,abundance,v_gene,j_gene,CDR3nt,CDR3aa
-,few,TRBV6-1,TRBJ2-4,TGTGCCAGCAGTGAACGGACAGTAAAAAACATTCAGTACTTC,CASSERTVKNIQYF
TRBD2,-,TRBV27,TRBJ2-7,TGTGCCAGCAGTTTAGCGGGAGCCAACGAGCAGTACTTC,CASSLAGANEQYF
TRBD1,many,TRBV29-1,TRBJ1-5,TGCAGCGTACTCGACAGGGACAATCAGCCCCAGCATTTT,CSVLDRDNQPQHF
-,many,TRBV6-5,TRBJ2-7,TGTGCCAGCACTTCAGGGGGGGGGCTTTGGACCGAGCAGTACTTC,CASTSGGGLWTEQYF
-,-,TRBV10-3,TRBJ1-3,TGTGCCATCTGTTCCTCGGGTAGGCCAACCCTAAGCTCTGGAAACACCATATATTTT,CAICSSGRPTLSSGNTIYF
-,-,TRBV29-1,TRBJ2-1,TGCAGCGTTGTTACCCCGAGCTCCTACAATGAGCAGTTCTTC,CSVVTPSSYNEQFF
TRBD2,-,TRBV7-6,TRBJ2-5,TGTGCCAGCAGCTTAGTTATAGCGGGAGGCCTCGATCAAGAGACCCAGTACTTC,CASSLVIAGGLDQETQYF
TRBD2,few,TRBV6-1,TRBJ2-1,TGTGCCAGCAGTGTACTAGCGGGGGGGATCAATGAGCAGTTCTTC,CASSVLAGGINEQFF
TRBD1,-,TRBV15,TRBJ2-7,TGTGCCACCAGCACTCGGACAGGACCCTACGAGCAGTACTTC,CATSTRTGPYEQYF
-,-,TRBV10-3,TRBJ1-3,TGTGCCATCAGTGATACAGATGAAAACACCATATATTTT,CAISDTDENTIYF
-,few,TRBV15,TRBJ1-1,TGTGCCACTACAGTGGGACTGAACACTGAAGCTTTCTTT,CATTVGLNTEAFF
TRBD2,-,TRBV2,TRBJ2-1,TGTGCCGGGAGGCGGGAGTGGAATGAGCAGTTCTTC,CAGRREWNEQFF
TRBD1,few,TRBV7-9,TRBJ2-3,TGTGCCAGCAGCCCCAAGGGCTCCCTACGGCGGACAGGGGGAACAGATACGCAGTATTTT,CASSPKGSLRRTGGTDTQYF
-,-,TRBV5-1,TRBJ2-7,TGCGCCAGCAGCCCTGAAGCGGCCCGCGCAACCTACGAGCAGTACTTC,CASSPEAARATYEQYF
TRBD2,many,TRBV29-1,TRBJ2-1,TGCAGCGTCCCCATGGGCGGACTAGCACATGAGGGGAGCTCCTACAATGAGCAGTTCTTC,CSVPMGGLAHEGSSYNEQFF
TRBD1,few,TRBV6-1,TRBJ1-1,TGTGCCAGCAGTTGGGGACAGGGTTTCACTGAAGCTTTCTTT,CASSWGQGFTEAFF
-,once,TRBV5-1,TRBJ2-5,TGCGCCAGCAACCAAGAGACCCAGTACTTC,CASNQETQYF
TRBD1,few,TRBV7-2,TRBJ1-5,TGTGCCAGCAGCTCGACCGGGACAGGGACCAGTCAGCCCCAGCATTTT,CASSSTGTGTSQPQHF
-,-,TRBV27,TRBJ1-4,TGTGCCAGCAGTTCCAGGGGAGGAGTCGTACCAACTAATGAAAAACTGTTTTTT,CASSSRGGVVPTNEKLFF
-,-,TRBV5-4,TRBJ2-5,TGTGCCAGCAGCTTGGCCGGAAACGGGGAGACCCAGTACTTC,CASSLAGNGETQYF
-,-,TRBV29-1,TRBJ2-1,TGCAGCGGCTCACGGACAGCGCTAAACAATGAGCAGTTCTTC,CSGSRTALNNEQFF
-,-,TRBV3-1,TRBJ2-1,TGTGCCAGCAGCCTTCGACTAGGGGGGAGCTCCTACAATGAGCAGTTCTTC,CASSLRLGGSSYNEQFF
-,few,TRBV19,TRBJ1-2,TGTGCCAGTAGTATAGACAAAGGGACGTCTGATGGCTACACCTTC,CASSIDKGTSDGYTF
-,few,TRBV14,TRBJ1-1,TGTGCCAGCAGCCTACGAATGAACACTGAAGCTTTCTTT,CASSLRMNTEAFF
TRBD1,many,TRBV29-1,TRBJ2-1,TGCAGCGTCCGGGACAGGGGAGGCCACAATGAGCAGTTCTTC,CSVRDRGGHNEQFF
TRBD1,few,TRBV7-2,TRBJ1-2,TGTGCCAGCAGCTTTGACAGGGGGAACTATGGCTACACCTTC,CASSFDRGNYGYTF